This paragraph reports one T cell receptor beta chain. The target antigen is unknown. These data come from a study of T cell responses to AZD1222 COVID-19 vaccine. The CDR3 runs to 16 residues. Germline V gene lookup returns CDR1 LNHDA and CDR2 SQIVND (reference sequence). Trimming shortened V by 7 bases and J by 0 bases, and 16 bases separated the two germline ends. Assay: immunoSEQ multiplex PCR; the TCRdb copy retains only in-frame clones and omits some. The sample has some 120,000 clones, approximately 85% seen once. Study conclusions and caveats: Just five or six AZD1222 recipients tested seropositive at baseline. Epitopes outside B.1.351 and B.1.1.7 mutated regions reportedly drew nearly half of spike TCRs.

This clonotype was obtained from an adult in good health. This specimen consisted of peripheral blood, obtained on day 0 of AZD1222 vaccination. The rearrangement joins TRBV19 to TRBJ1-5; TRBD1 is a possible D gene (6 bases). CDR3 in amino acids: CASNHGQPNSNQPQHF. The CDR3, as DNA: TGTGCCAGTAATCATGGACAGCCAAATAGCAATCAGCCCCAGCATTTT.